This TCR beta chain came from a study of CD8 T cell repertoires and HIV-1 epitope variants. Whole-study context: Controls were a CMV, EBV and flu pool, Ebola AY9, and no peptide. An uncultured baseline aliquot held 1M T cells. Study-level results: Roughly nine TCR beta clonotypes were antigen-specific, over five apparently recognizing autologous or escape variants.

The data were produced by immunoSEQ multiplex PCR, yet TCRdb's version contains in-frame clones alone and is incomplete. Here the sample spans about 4,900 clones, approximately 66% being singletons. In its sample, this clone was seen once. The antigen is undetermined. V was pared by 0 bases and J by 1 base, with 14 bases between. Per the germline V gene, CDR1 is SGHRS and CDR2 is YFSETQ. The CDR3 is 18 amino acids. Sequencing used cultured CD8+ T cells derived from PBMCs. This rearrangement joins TRBV5-1 to TRBJ2-6; tentatively, D is TRBD1 or TRBD2 (6 bases each). The sequence was collected from a male donor with HIV. Written as DNA, the CDR3 is TGCGCCAGCAGCTTGGCCCCGGGGGCGCGGTCTGGGGCCAACGTCCTGACTTTC. This translates into CASSLAPGARSGANVLTF.